This is a list of T cell receptor beta chains from one sample in a study of shared clonotypes between healthy human individuals. TCRdb's table, derived via immunoSEQ multiplex PCR, lists solely in-frame clones and lacks some. The table includes about 2.4 million clones, 93% detected once. The sequencing sample was made of naive CD4+ T cells from PBMCs. Receptors were obtained from a man between 18 and 35 years old in good health. Some clones in this sample may be carry-over from other donors' samples. Both conserved end residues are part of each CDR3. Fields, in order: V gene, clone size, J gene, D gene, CDR3 DNA, CDR3 protein. The D gene is left open where the match is weak. A clone size is listed for some rows: how often the clone was seen (once, few, many), or a class if it is expanded.

TRBV7-2,-,TRBJ2-7,-,TGTGCCAGCAGCCCGGGACGAAGCTCCTACGAGCAGTACTTC,CASSPGRSSYEQYF
TRBV18,-,TRBJ1-4,-,TGTGCCAGCTCCCCACTTGCCGGATCAAGTAATGAAAAACTGTTTTTT,CASSPLAGSSNEKLFF
TRBV9,-,TRBJ1-1,-,TGTGCCAGCAGCGTAACAGGAGCCAACACTGAAGCTTTCTTT,CASSVTGANTEAFF
TRBV6-6,-,TRBJ2-1,TRBD1,TGTGCCAGCAGGGTAGACAGGGCCAATGAGCAGTTCTTC,CASRVDRANEQFF
TRBV7-3,-,TRBJ2-1,-,TGTGCCAGCAGCTTATTCGGCGGGACCTCCTACAATGAGCAGTTCTTC,CASSLFGGTSYNEQFF
TRBV18,-,TRBJ1-1,TRBD1,TGTGCCAGCTCACCACCGAAGGGGACAGGCATGAACACTGAAGCTTTCTTT,CASSPPKGTGMNTEAFF
TRBV29-1,-,TRBJ2-3,-,TGCAGCGTTGAAGACCCCCCGGGGACAGATACGCAGTATTTT,CSVEDPPGTDTQYF
TRBV5-4,once,TRBJ2-5,TRBD1,TGTGCCAGCAGGGGGGACAGCTACCAAGAGACCCAGTACTTC,CASRGDSYQETQYF
TRBV6-5,-,TRBJ2-7,-,TGTGCCAGCAGGAACGAGAAGTCCTACGAGCAGTACTTC,CASRNEKSYEQYF
TRBV27,-,TRBJ2-1,TRBD2,TGTGCCAGCAGTTTAAGGACTAGCAGTTACAATGAGCAGTTCTTC,CASSLRTSSYNEQFF
TRBV2,-,TRBJ2-3,-,TGTGCCAGCAGGGGTCGTGGAGCGCCAGATACGCAGTATTTT,CASRGRGAPDTQYF
TRBV28,-,TRBJ2-3,-,TGTGCCAGCCTAACAGGGTATACAGATACGCAGTATTTT,CASLTGYTDTQYF
TRBV5-6,-,TRBJ1-4,TRBD1,TGTGCCAGCAGCCTGTACAGGGGTCGCGTGGATGAAAAACTGTTTTTT,CASSLYRGRVDEKLFF
TRBV7-6,-,TRBJ2-2,-,TGTGCCAGCAGCTCATTCAGAAGCCCGAACACCGGGGAGCTGTTTTTT,CASSSFRSPNTGELFF
TRBV9,-,TRBJ1-2,TRBD1,TGTGCCAGCACCGTGGGACAGGACGCTAACTATGGCTACACCTTC,CASTVGQDANYGYTF
TRBV6-1,-,TRBJ2-1,TRBD2,TGTGCCAGCAGTGCCCAACTAGCGGGAAGGTTGTTTGAGCAGTTCTTC,CASSAQLAGRLFEQFF
TRBV28,-,TRBJ1-5,-,TGTGCCAGCAGTTTCTGGGAACGGAACTTATATAGCAATCAGCCCCAGCATTTT,CASSFWERNLYSNQPQHF
TRBV7-2,-,TRBJ1-2,-,TGTGCCAGCAGCGTAGGGACGGCCGACTATGGCTACACCTTC,CASSVGTADYGYTF
TRBV7-9,-,TRBJ2-7,TRBD2,TGTGCCAGCAGCTTACGTTATGCGGGAGCGGCTCCCTACGAGCAGTACTTC,CASSLRYAGAAPYEQYF
TRBV6-1,once,TRBJ2-1,TRBD2,TGTGCCAGCAGCTCAGAGGGACTAGCGGTTAATGAGCAGTTCTTC,CASSSEGLAVNEQFF
TRBV30,-,TRBJ2-3,-,TGTGCCTGGAGTGTTGGCACAGGACCCACCACAGATACGCAGTATTTT,CAWSVGTGPTTDTQYF
TRBV6-5,-,TRBJ1-1,-,TGTGCCAGCAGTAAACGCTTCATGAACACTGAAGCTTTCTTT,CASSKRFMNTEAFF
TRBV9,-,TRBJ2-7,-,TGTGCCAGCAGCTCAGGGACGAAGGCCTACGAGCAGTACTTC,CASSSGTKAYEQYF
TRBV11-3,-,TRBJ2-7,TRBD2,TGTGCCAGCAGCCCAGCCTGGGGGGGGGCCTACGAGCAGTACTTC,CASSPAWGGAYEQYF
TRBV7-2,-,TRBJ1-3,TRBD1,TGTGCCAGCCGGGGGGACAGGTTCTCTGGAAACACCATATATTTT,CASRGDRFSGNTIYF
TRBV5-1,-,TRBJ2-7,TRBD2,TGCGCCAGCAGCTTGGGCGGACTAGCGGGAGGGCCTAGCGAGCAGTACTTC,CASSLGGLAGGPSEQYF
TRBV28,-,TRBJ1-4,TRBD1,TGTGCCAGCAGCTCCGGGACAGGGGCAGAAAAACTGTTTTTT,CASSSGTGAEKLFF